This T cell receptor beta chain was found in a study of T cell changes during pregnancy in multiple sclerosis. Trimming took off 8 bases at V and 4 bases at J, with 14 bases between the two ends. Germline assignment: CDR1 SEHNR and CDR2 FQNEAQ (reference sequence). The CDR3 runs 13 residues. TCRdb's table, derived via immunoSEQ multiplex PCR, lists solely in-frame clones and lacks some. The top ten hold around 2% of the sample, which has about 47,000 clones, roughly 93% seen once. The starting material was peripheral blood, obtained in the second trimester of pregnancy. The chain carries TRBV7-9 and TRBJ1-1; tentatively, D is TRBD1 (5 bases). The receptor was derived from a female donor with multiple sclerosis, enrolled in a pregnancy study. As DNA, the CDR3 is TGTGCCAGCTGGGGGGGTCGCGGCACTGAAGCTTTCTTT. This translates into CASWGGRGTEAFF.